This TCR beta chain came from a study of T cells in tumors after PD-1 blockade. V was cut by 5 bases and J by 1 base, with 11 bases left in between. The CDR3 spans 14 residues. Germline V lookup: CDR1 KGHSH, CDR2 LQKENI. Assay used: immunoSEQ multiplex PCR; TCRdb lists only in-frame clones, some missing. The table records under 75,000 clones, over 65% of them present only once. The source material was PBMCs, sampled after anti-PD-1 treatment. The receptor's source is a human donor with basal cell carcinoma. The chain links TRBV18 to TRBJ2-5; a weak D match, TRBD1 (7 bases). CDR3 sequence: CASSRQGGQETQYF. As DNA, the CDR3 is TGTGCCAGCTCAAGACAGGGAGGCCAAGAGACCCAGTACTTC.